This T cell receptor (beta chain) was identified in a study of blood T cell repertoires in COVID-19. Study background: The United States, Italy and Spain supplied acute and convalescent COVID-19 samples.

Profiling relied on immunoSEQ multiplex PCR, and the TCRdb table lists in-frame clones only, not all of them. This repertoire shows roughly 180,000 clones, approximately 80% found once; its top ten account for approximately 9%. V was pared by 1 base and J by 7 bases, with 10 bases between. From germline, CDR1 is SEHNR and CDR2 FQNEAQ (reference sequence). The CDR3 has 13 amino acids. A few counts support this clone. The TCR comes from a woman aged 45-60 years with active or convalescent COVID-19. This rearrangement joins TRBV7-9 to TRBJ1-2; no clear D gene. The specimen was peripheral blood. CDR3 amino acids: CASSLGESGGYTF. In nucleotides, the CDR3 is TGTGCCAGCAGCTTAGGAGAAAGCGGTGGCTACACCTTC.